A single sample gave rise to the 29 T cell receptor beta chains below, sequenced in a study of blood T cell repertoires in COVID-19. Clones were sequenced by immunoSEQ multiplex PCR, and TCRdb holds only the in-frame ones, with some missing. The sample yields roughly 140,000 clones, 75% to 90% seen once. Specimen: peripheral blood. The receptors derive from a man aged 55 to 70 with acute or convalescent COVID-19.

V and J are TRBV6-5 and TRBJ2-3; 7 bases are a match to TRBD2. Germline values: CDR1 MNHEY, CDR2 SVGAGI. The V gene end was trimmed by 6 bases and the J gene end by 1 base; junction bases not matched to a gene: 4. CDR3 size: 14 residues. The CDR3 is CASRREMGTDTQYF. The DNA for the CDR3 is TGTGCCAGCAGGCGGGAGATGGGCACAGATACGCAGTATTTT.

The chain carries TRBV6-5 and TRBJ2-7; D may be TRBD1 (6 bases). The germline V and J ends were trimmed by 6 bases and 0 bases, with 12 bases remaining between them. Germline loops: CDR1 MNHEY, CDR2 SVGAGI. The CDR3 loop spans 14 amino acids. The CDR3 coding sequence is TGTGCCAGCAGCAACCGACAGGTCTCCTACGAGCAGTACTTC. The encoded protein is CASSNRQVSYEQYF.

This chain links TRBV28 with TRBJ1-4; the match to TRBD1 covers 11 bases. Germline V gives CDR1 MDHEN, CDR2 SYDVKM. The CDR3 runs to 15 residues. V gave up 10 bases and J gave up 5 bases; unmatched junction bases: 9. This CDR3 is CATQSGTGGNEKLFF. CDR3 nucleotides: TGTGCCACGCAATCCGGGACAGGGGGAAATGAAAAACTGTTTTTT.

The table lists this clone with a count of one. J is TRBJ1-3 and V is TRBV5-1, with 9 bases aligning to TRBD1. Germline CDR1 and CDR2: SGHRS and YFSETQ. With V trimmed by 0 bases and J by 0 bases, 1 base remained unmatched. The CDR3 totals 16 residues. The CDR3 reads CASSLEGQGSGNTIYF. The DNA of the CDR3 is TGCGCCAGCAGCTTGGAGGGACAGGGCTCTGGAAACACCATATATTTT.

The rearrangement joins TRBV10-3 to TRBJ2-5; 10 bases fit TRBD2. The CDR3 loop spans 15 amino acids. Trimming removed 2 bases from V and 3 bases from J; junction bases left unmatched: 3. Germline CDR1 and CDR2: ENHRY and SYGVKD. DNA of the CDR3: TGTGCCATCAGTGAGGTTAGCGGGGGGAAAGAGACCCAGTACTTC. Protein sequence: CAISEVSGGKETQYF.

In its sample, this clone was seen once. J is TRBJ1-2 and V is TRBV29-1, with D unclear. This CDR3 is built from 12 residues. The germline gives CDR1 SQVTM, CDR2 ANQGSEA. Deletions cut 6 bases from V and 2 bases from J, with 10 bases between. CDR3 bases: TGCAGCGTCCCAGGCCTGAACTATGGCTACACCTTC. This gives the protein CSVPGLNYGYTF.

This sequence joins TRBV6-5 and TRBJ2-1, with 8 bases matching TRBD1. The CDR3 contains 16 residues. Germline CDR1 reads MNHEY; CDR2 reads SVGAGI. Losses at the gene ends were 4 bases for V and 1 base for J; bases not matched to a gene: 6. DNA of the CDR3: TGTGCCAGCAGTTTGGACAGGGTGATTTCCTACAATGAGCAGTTCTTC. This codes for CASSLDRVISYNEQFF.

The chain joins TRBV2 to TRBJ1-2; possibly TRBD1 for D (6 bases). The CDR3 loop spans 15 amino acids. CDR1 and CDR2 (germline): SNHLY, FYNNEI. Trimming shortened V by 2 bases and J by 8 bases, and 18 bases separated the two germline ends. This chain's CDR3 is CASSEIQGRQGGYTF. CDR3 coding DNA: TGTGCCAGCAGTGAAATTCAGGGGCGCCAGGGGGGCTACACCTTC.

This clone was observed once. The chain has TRBV5-3 and TRBJ2-5; no clear D gene. Being an ORF, TRBV5-3 has a function that is uncertain. CDR3 length equals 16 residues. Trimming cost V 1 base and J 5 bases, with 18 bases left between them. The CDR3, as DNA: TGTGCCAGAAGCTTGAACCCGCTTGCGGTTCGGGAGACCCAGTACTTC. Amino acid sequence: CARSLNPLAVRETQYF.

The chain has TRBV6-5 and TRBJ1-6, with 8 bases aligning to TRBD1. V dropped 2 bases and J dropped 9; count of bases not matched to a gene: 6. Germline CDR1 and CDR2: MNHEY and SVGAGI. The CDR3 consists of 15 residues. CDR3 coding DNA: TGTGCCAGCAGTTACGGACAGGGACGGGGTTCACCCCTCCACTTT. The encoded protein is CASSYGQGRGSPLHF.

The chain employs TRBV7-2 and TRBJ1-6; D call uncertain. Germline CDR1 and CDR2: SGHTA and FQGNSA. V was shortened by 0 bases and J by 7 bases, with 10 bases between the two germline ends. There are 15 residues in the CDR3. The CDR3 loop is CASSLAGTENSPLHF. In DNA, the CDR3 is TGTGCCAGCAGCTTAGCGGGCACAGAGAATTCACCCCTCCACTTT.

The V and J genes are TRBV19 and TRBJ1-2; 10 bases fit TRBD1. CDR1 is LNHDA and CDR2 is SQIVND in the germline V gene (reference sequence). After removal of 3 bases from V and 7 bases from J, the junction contained 11 bases not matched to a gene. The CDR3 runs to 16 residues. The CDR3 DNA reads TGTGCCAGTAGTATGGCGACAGGGGGCGATTCGTTTGGCTACACCTTC. Protein product: CASSMATGGDSFGYTF.

This chain joins TRBV6-5 and TRBJ1-1, with 7 bases identical to TRBD1. Germline lookup yields CDR1 MNHEY and CDR2 SVGAGI. The trim removed 7 bases at V and 4 bases at J, leaving 9 bases unmatched. The CDR3 covers 14 residues. In DNA, the CDR3 is TGTGCCAGCACCTTAGGGGCAGGGGGCACTGAAGCTTTCTTT. It yields the protein CASTLGAGGTEAFF.

The chain uses TRBV7-8 and TRBJ1-5; 7 bases are shared with TRBD1. J gave up 10 bases and V 0 bases, and 6 bases lay outside the gene matches. The CDR3 spans 14 residues. Germline CDR1 and CDR2: SGHVS and FQNEAQ. The CDR3 region has the DNA TGTGCCAGCAGCTTAGCTGACAGGGATACACCCCAGCATTTT. Amino acid sequence: CASSLADRDTPQHF.

This chain links TRBV7-9 with TRBJ1-1; 12 nucleotides match TRBD1. CDR3 length equals 17 residues. Per germline, CDR1 SEHNR and CDR2 FQNEAQ (reference sequence). Losses at the gene ends were 5 bases for V and 6 bases for J; bases not matched to a gene: 13. The chain's CDR3 is CASSPGQGAVGLPEAFF. Here the CDR3 DNA reads TGTGCCAGCAGCCCGGGACAGGGGGCGGTGGGGCTTCCTGAAGCTTTCTTT.

The chain joins TRBV7-3 to TRBJ2-7, with a weak D call TRBD1 (6 bases). The CDR3 runs 14 residues. Germline V gene sequence: CDR1 SGHTA, CDR2 FQGTGA. Trimming removed 5 bases at V and 2 bases at J, with 13 bases between. This CDR3 is CASSPQPGAYEQYF. For the CDR3, the DNA is TGTGCCAGCAGCCCCCAACCAGGGGCCTACGAGCAGTACTTC.

The chain joins TRBV4-1 to TRBJ2-7; 9 nucleotides match TRBD1. V shed 1 base, J shed 4 bases, and the junction held 2 bases outside the gene matches. CDR3 length: 14 residues. CDR1 MGHRA and CDR2 YSYEKL come from the germline V gene. DNA for the CDR3: TGCGCCAGCAGCCAAGTACAGGGGGCGTACGAGCAGTACTTC. Encoded protein: CASSQVQGAYEQYF.

This clone was counted once. The V call is TRBV27, the J call TRBJ1-2; 10 bases align to TRBD1. Germline V gene sequence: CDR1 MNHEY, CDR2 SMNVEV (reference sequence). The trim removed 0 bases at V and 4 bases at J, leaving 2 bases unmatched. The CDR3 covers 15 residues. CDR3 coding DNA: TGTGCCAGCAGTTTATCGACAGGGGGCCCCTATGGCTACACCTTC. It specifies CASSLSTGGPYGYTF.

This clone was seen a handful of times. The V and J genes are TRBV5-6 and TRBJ1-4; D possibly corresponds to TRBD1 (6 bases). Germline loops: CDR1 SGHDT, CDR2 YYEEEE. V lost 5 bases to trimming and J lost 7 bases, with 15 bases between them. The CDR3 loop spans 14 amino acids. The CDR3 spells CASRNRERGEKLFF. For the CDR3, the DNA is TGTGCCAGCAGGAACAGGGAACGAGGTGAAAAACTGTTTTTT.

The chain uses TRBV7-6 and TRBJ2-1; 8 nucleotides align to TRBD1. The V segment lost 5 bases and the J segment 6 bases; nucleotides outside the gene matches: 9. CDR3 length equals 15 residues. From germline, CDR1 is SGHVS and CDR2 FNYEAQ. The CDR3 DNA reads TGTGCCAGCAGCCAAGGACAGGGTGCAGGCAATGAGCAGTTCTTC. This gives the protein CASSQGQGAGNEQFF.

The chain has TRBV5-6 and TRBJ1-2, with D possibly TRBD1 on 5 matching bases. Germline V gene sequence: CDR1 SGHDT, CDR2 YYEEEE. Trimming took off 7 bases at V and 0 bases at J, with 10 bases between the two ends. There are 13 residues in the CDR3. DNA for the CDR3: TGTGCCAGCGCCAAACAGGCTAACTATGGCTACACCTTC. It yields the protein CASAKQANYGYTF.

This clone was found once. The genes are TRBV19 and TRBJ2-5; the D gene is possibly TRBD1 (6 bases). Trimming removed 7 bases from V and 5 bases from J, with 20 bases in between. The CDR3 sequence is 15 residues long. Germline loops: CDR1 LNHDA, CDR2 SQIVND (reference sequence). CDR3 sequence (DNA): TGTGCCAGTACTCGAAGCAGGGGCGATGGGGAGACCCAGTACTTC. Translating it yields CASTRSRGDGETQYF.

J is TRBJ1-2 and V is TRBV19, with D perhaps matching TRBD1 (5 bases). V lost 4 bases and J 4 bases, leaving 16 bases between the germline ends. CDR3 length equals 15 residues. CDR1 is LNHDA, CDR2 SQIVND, per germline (reference sequence). The CDR3 sequence: CASSKGYRDPYGYTF. CDR3 in DNA: TGTGCCAGTAGTAAGGGGTACAGAGACCCCTATGGCTACACCTTC.

V usage is TRBV19 and J usage is TRBJ1-4; 9 positions agree with TRBD1. The CDR3 runs 14 residues. Per germline, CDR1 LNHDA and CDR2 SQIVND (reference sequence). J gave up 7 bases and V 4 bases, and 4 bases lay outside the gene matches. The CDR3 DNA follows: TGTGCCAGTAGTAGCATGGGACAGGGTGAAAAACTGTTTTTT. It codes for CASSSMGQGEKLFF.

The J gene is TRBJ2-5, the V gene TRBV9; D call uncertain. The germline V and J ends were trimmed by 0 bases and 4 bases, with 13 bases remaining between them. Germline CDR1 SGDLS, CDR2 YYNGEE. There are 15 residues in the CDR3. CDR3: CASSVGGNWRETQYF. The CDR3 region has the DNA TGTGCCAGCAGCGTAGGCGGAAACTGGAGAGAGACCCAGTACTTC. Using reference TRBV9 and TRBJ2-5 for the parts outside the CDR3, the full variable domain is DSGVTQTPKHLITATGQRVTLRCSPRSGDLSVYWYQQSLDQGLQFLIQYYNGEERAKGNILERFSAQQFPDLHSELNLSSLELGDSALYFCASSVGGNWRETQYFGPGTRLLVL.

A single count supports this clone. CDR3 sequence (DNA): TGTGCCAGCAGGTCCGGACTAGCTAACTATGGCTACACCTTC. This encodes CASRSGLANYGYTF. V usage is TRBV5-6 and J usage is TRBJ1-2; D is unclear. This CDR3 comprises 14 residues. V gave up 5 bases and J gave up 0 bases, with 11 bases separating them. The germline V gene encodes CDR1 SGHDT and CDR2 YYEEEE.

This clone has just a few counts. In DNA form, the CDR3 reads TGCGCCAGCAGCTTGGGAGAAAGATTGAATGAGCAGTTCTTC. Translated: CASSLGERLNEQFF. The chain joins TRBV5-1 to TRBJ2-1; D gene ambiguous. Germline V lookup: CDR1 SGHRS, CDR2 YFSETQ. Trimming pared 0 bases from V and 7 bases from J, leaving 11 bases between. CDR3 size: 14 residues.

The rearrangement joins TRBV6-2 or TRBV6-3 to TRBJ2-5; perhaps TRBD2 as D (6 bases). In germline, CDR1 is MNHEY, CDR2 SVGEGT. This CDR3 has 13 amino acids. Trimming removed 5 bases at V and 7 bases at J, with 14 bases between. DNA of the CDR3: TGTGCCAGCAGTAACGGAGGGAGAGGGACCCAGTACTTC. It translates to CASSNGGRGTQYF.

The gene calls are TRBV24-1 and TRBJ2-7; TRBD2 might be the D (6 bases). This CDR3 spans 15 amino acids. With 2 bases removed from V and 2 bases from J, the gap between germline ends came to 12 bases. Looked up from germline, CDR1 is KGHDR and CDR2 is SFDVKD. Here the CDR3 reads CATSDSSGLPYEQYF. In DNA form, the CDR3 reads TGTGCCACCAGTGATTCGAGCGGGCTCCCCTACGAGCAGTACTTC.